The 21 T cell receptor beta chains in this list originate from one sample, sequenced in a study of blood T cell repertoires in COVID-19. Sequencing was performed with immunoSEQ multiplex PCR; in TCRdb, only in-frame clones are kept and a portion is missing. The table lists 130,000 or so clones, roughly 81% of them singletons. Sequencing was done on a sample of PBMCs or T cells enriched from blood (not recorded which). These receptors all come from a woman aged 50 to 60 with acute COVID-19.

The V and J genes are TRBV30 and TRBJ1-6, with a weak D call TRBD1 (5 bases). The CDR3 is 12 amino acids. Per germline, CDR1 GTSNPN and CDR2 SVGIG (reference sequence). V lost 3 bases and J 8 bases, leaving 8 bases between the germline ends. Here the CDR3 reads CAWRGVDSPLHF. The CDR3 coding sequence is TGTGCCTGGAGAGGGGTGGATTCACCCCTCCACTTT.

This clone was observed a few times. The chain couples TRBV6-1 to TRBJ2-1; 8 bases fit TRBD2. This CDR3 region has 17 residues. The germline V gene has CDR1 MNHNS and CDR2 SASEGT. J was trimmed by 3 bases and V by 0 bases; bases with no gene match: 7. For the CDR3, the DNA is TGTGCCAGCAGTGAAGCGCCCCGGACTAGCAGCTACAATGAGCAGTTCTTC. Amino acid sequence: CASSEAPRTSSYNEQFF.

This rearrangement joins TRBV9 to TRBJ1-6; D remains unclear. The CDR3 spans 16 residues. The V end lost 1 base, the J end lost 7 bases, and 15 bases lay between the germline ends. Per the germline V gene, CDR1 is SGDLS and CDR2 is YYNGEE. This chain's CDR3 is CASSVSSPGGNSPLHF. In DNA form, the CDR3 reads TGTGCCAGCAGCGTAAGTTCGCCTGGCGGGAATTCACCCCTCCACTTT.

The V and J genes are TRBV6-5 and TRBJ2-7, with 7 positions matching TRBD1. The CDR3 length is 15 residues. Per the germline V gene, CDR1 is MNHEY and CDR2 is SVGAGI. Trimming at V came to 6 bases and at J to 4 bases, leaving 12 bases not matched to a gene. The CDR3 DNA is TGTGCCAGCAGAACTATAAGGGGGCGCGAATACGAGCAGTACTTC. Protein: CASRTIRGREYEQYF.

CDR3 DNA sequence: TGTGCCAGTAGTATAGGAGGATACGAGCAGTACTTC. Its translation is CASSIGGYEQYF. The chain combines TRBV19 with TRBJ2-7; D gene uncertain. This CDR3 contains 12 residues. Germline-derived CDR1 and CDR2 are LNHDA and SQIVND (reference sequence). Deletions cut 1 base from V and 4 bases from J, with 5 bases between.

Here the CDR3 DNA reads TGTGCCAGCAGCGTAGGTGGACTACCGGCGTCCTCCTACAATGAGCAGTTCTTC. It codes for CASSVGGLPASSYNEQFF. J is TRBJ2-1 and V is TRBV9, with D tentatively TRBD2 (6 bases). CDR1 and CDR2 (germline): SGDLS, YYNGEE. This CDR3 contains 18 residues. V was pared by 0 bases and J by 0 bases, with 16 bases between.

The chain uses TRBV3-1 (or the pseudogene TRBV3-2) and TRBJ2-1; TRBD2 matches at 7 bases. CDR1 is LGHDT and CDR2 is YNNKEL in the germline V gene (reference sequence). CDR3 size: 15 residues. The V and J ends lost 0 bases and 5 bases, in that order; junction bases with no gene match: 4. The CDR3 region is CASSQESSGNNEQFF. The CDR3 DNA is TGTGCCAGCAGCCAAGAATCTAGCGGAAACAATGAGCAGTTCTTC.

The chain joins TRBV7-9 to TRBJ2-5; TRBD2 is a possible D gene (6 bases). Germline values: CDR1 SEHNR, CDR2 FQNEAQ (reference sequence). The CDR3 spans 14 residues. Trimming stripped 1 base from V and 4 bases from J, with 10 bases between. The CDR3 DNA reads TGTGCCAGCAGCTTAGAGGGCGGGATAGAGACCCAGTACTTC. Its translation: CASSLEGGIETQYF.

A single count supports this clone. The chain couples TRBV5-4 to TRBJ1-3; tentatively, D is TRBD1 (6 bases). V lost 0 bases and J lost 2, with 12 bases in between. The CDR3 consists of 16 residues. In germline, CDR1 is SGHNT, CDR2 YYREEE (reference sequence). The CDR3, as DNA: TGTGCCAGCAGCTTGGATTCGACAGGTCCTGGAAACACCATATATTTT. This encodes CASSLDSTGPGNTIYF.

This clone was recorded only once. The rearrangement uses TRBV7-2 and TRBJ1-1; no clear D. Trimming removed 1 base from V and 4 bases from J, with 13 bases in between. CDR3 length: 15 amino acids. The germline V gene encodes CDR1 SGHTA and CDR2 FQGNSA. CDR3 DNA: TGTGCCAGCAGCTTAGTCGGCAGAGGCTCCACTGAAGCTTTCTTT. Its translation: CASSLVGRGSTEAFF.

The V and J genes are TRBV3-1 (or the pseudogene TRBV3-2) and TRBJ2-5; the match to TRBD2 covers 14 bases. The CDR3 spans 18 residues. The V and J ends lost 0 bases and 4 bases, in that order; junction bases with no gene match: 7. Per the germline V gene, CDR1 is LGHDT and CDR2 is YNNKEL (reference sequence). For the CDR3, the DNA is TGTGCCAGCAGCCAAGATTCTCGGACTAGCGGGAGGTTAGAGACCCAGTACTTC. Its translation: CASSQDSRTSGRLETQYF.

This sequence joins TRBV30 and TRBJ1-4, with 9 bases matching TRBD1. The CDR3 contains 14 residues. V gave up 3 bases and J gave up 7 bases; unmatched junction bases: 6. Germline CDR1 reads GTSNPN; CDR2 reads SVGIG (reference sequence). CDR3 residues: CAWSRGQGSEKLFF. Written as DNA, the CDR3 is TGTGCCTGGAGCCGGGGACAGGGAAGTGAAAAACTGTTTTTT.

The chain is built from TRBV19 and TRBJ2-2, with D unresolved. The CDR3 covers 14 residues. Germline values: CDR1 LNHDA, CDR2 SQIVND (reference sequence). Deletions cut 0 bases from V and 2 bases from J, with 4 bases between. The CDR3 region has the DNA TGTGCCAGTAGTATAGACAGAAACACCGGGGAGCTGTTTTTT. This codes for CASSIDRNTGELFF.

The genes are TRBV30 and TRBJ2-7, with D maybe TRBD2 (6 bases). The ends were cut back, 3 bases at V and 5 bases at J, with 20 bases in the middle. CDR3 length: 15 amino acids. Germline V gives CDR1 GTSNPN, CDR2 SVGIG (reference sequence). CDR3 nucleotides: TGTGCCTGGAGCGCCGGGACTGCCCTGGGGAACGAGCAGTACTTC. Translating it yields CAWSAGTALGNEQYF.

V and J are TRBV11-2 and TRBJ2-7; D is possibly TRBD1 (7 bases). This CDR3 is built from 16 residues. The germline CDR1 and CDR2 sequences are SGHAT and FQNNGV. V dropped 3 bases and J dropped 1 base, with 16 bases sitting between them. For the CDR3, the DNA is TGTGCCAGCAGCTTTGGGGCGGGACAGATTTCCTACGAGCAGTACTTC. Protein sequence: CASSFGAGQISYEQYF.

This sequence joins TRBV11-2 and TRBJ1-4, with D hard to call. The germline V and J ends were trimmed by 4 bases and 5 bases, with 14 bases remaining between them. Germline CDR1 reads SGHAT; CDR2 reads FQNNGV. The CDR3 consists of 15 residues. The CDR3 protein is CASSSGKEANEKLFF. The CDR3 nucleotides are TGTGCCAGCAGCTCCGGAAAGGAGGCGAATGAAAAACTGTTTTTT.

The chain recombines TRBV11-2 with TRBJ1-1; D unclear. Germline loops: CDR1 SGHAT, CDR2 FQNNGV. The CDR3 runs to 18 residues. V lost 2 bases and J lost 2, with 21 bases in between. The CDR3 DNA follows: TGTGCCAGCAGCTTACAATCTGTGTCAGGCTGGCTAAACACTGAAGCTTTCTTT. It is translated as CASSLQSVSGWLNTEAFF.

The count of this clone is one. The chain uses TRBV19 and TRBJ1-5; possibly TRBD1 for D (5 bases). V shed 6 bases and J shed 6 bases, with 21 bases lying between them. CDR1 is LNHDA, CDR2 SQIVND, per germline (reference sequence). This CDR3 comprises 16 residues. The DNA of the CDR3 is TGTGCCAGTAGCCTGTATGTCCGGCAGGGAATTCAGCCCCAGCATTTT. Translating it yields CASSLYVRQGIQPQHF.

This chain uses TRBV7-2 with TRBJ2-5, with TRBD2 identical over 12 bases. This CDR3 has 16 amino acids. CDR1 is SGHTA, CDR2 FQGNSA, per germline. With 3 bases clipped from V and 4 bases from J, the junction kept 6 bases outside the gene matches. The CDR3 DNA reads TGTGCCAGCAGCTTGACTAGCGGGAGAGTTAGAGAGACCCAGTACTTC. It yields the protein CASSLTSGRVRETQYF.

The CDR3 loop is CASSLQRGLNTGELFF. For the CDR3, the DNA is TGTGCCAGCAGCTTACAAAGGGGACTGAACACCGGGGAGCTGTTTTTT. The chain has TRBV11-2 and TRBJ2-2; the D gene is possibly TRBD2 (6 bases). V was trimmed by 2 bases and J by 1 base, leaving 11 bases between them. Germline V gene lookup returns CDR1 SGHAT and CDR2 FQNNGV. This CDR3 has 16 amino acids.

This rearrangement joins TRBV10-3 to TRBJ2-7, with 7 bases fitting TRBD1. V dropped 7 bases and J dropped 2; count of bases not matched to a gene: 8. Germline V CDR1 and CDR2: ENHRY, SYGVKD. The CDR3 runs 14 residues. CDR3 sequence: CAITRGQDAYEQYF. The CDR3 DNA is TGTGCCATCACGAGGGGGCAGGATGCCTACGAGCAGTACTTC.